Shown below are 10 T cell receptor beta chains from a single sample sequenced in a study of T cells in Graves' hyperthyroidism and ophthalmopathy. Amplified TCR beta CDR3 regions came from RNA transcripts. An initial round of RT-PCR targeting the TCR CDR3 relied on the HTBI primer set. One entry per CDR3 protein results from TCRdb running MiXCR on the multiplex PCR reads. The sample records some 690,000 distinct CDR3 sequences, roughly a sixth being singletons. The sequenced material came from blood. These receptors were taken from a man in his forties or fifties with Graves' hyperthyroidism.

This clonotype was counted many times. V is TRBV3-1 and J is TRBJ2-3; the D gene could be TRBD1 or TRBD2 (5 bases each). Trimming took 7 bases from V and 0 from J, leaving 20 bases between them. This CDR3 is 17 amino acids long. Per the germline V gene, CDR1 is LGHDT and CDR2 is YNNKEL (reference sequence). CDR3 residues: CASTRPRGPPSTDTQYF. The CDR3 coding sequence is TGTGCCAGCACCCGTCCGAGGGGCCCACCCAGCACAGATACGCAGTATTTT.

This clonotype was seen ten or more times. This chain connects TRBV7-2 to TRBJ2-1, with 8 bases that match TRBD1. The CDR3 has 15 amino acids. Trimming at V came to 2 bases and at J to 8 bases, leaving 8 bases not matched to a gene. CDR1 is SGHTA, CDR2 FQGNSA, per germline. Here the CDR3 reads CASSLTRNRGYEQFF. The CDR3 DNA is TGTGCCAGCAGCTTAACCAGGAACAGGGGGTATGAGCAGTTCTTC.

This clonotype was observed many times. The gene calls are TRBV29-1 and TRBJ2-7, with TRBD2 matching over 10 bases. Trimming cost V 6 bases and J 7 bases; bases outside gene matches: 15. Germline values: CDR1 SQVTM, CDR2 ANQGSEA. This CDR3 is 15 amino acids long. The CDR3 region has the DNA TGCAGCGTACTCATATCAGCGGGAGGGAGTGGAGAGCAGTACTTC. Protein: CSVLISAGGSGEQYF.

This clonotype was seen more than once but under ten times. This rearrangement joins TRBV19 to TRBJ2-1; TRBD2 might be the D (6 bases). The CDR3 has 14 amino acids. The V end was cut by 5 bases, the J end by 5 bases, with 13 bases between. CDR1 and CDR2 (germline): LNHDA, SQIVND (reference sequence). The chain's CDR3 is CASSASVTNNEQFF. The CDR3 DNA sequence: TGTGCCAGTAGTGCTAGCGTAACTAACAATGAGCAGTTCTTC.

The chain combines TRBV24-1 with TRBJ2-1; 8 bases match TRBD2. The CDR3 extends over 16 amino acids. Trimming at V came to 5 bases and at J to 4 bases, leaving 9 bases not matched to a gene. Germline-derived CDR1 and CDR2 are KGHDR and SFDVKD. The CDR3: CATSGDIAGFYNEQFF. The CDR3 DNA is TGTGCCACCAGTGGTGACATAGCGGGATTTTACAATGAGCAGTTCTTC.

This clonotype has at least ten counts. The rearrangement links TRBV7-3 to TRBJ2-3; D might be TRBD2 (6 bases). V was trimmed by 2 bases and J by 1 base, leaving 13 bases between them. Germline CDR1 is SGHTA and CDR2 is FQGTGA. The CDR3 extends over 16 amino acids. The CDR3 here is CASSLLPSVRTDTQYF. For the CDR3, the DNA is TGTGCCAGCAGCTTATTGCCTAGCGTGCGCACAGATACGCAGTATTTT.

Many counts were recorded for this clonotype. This chain joins TRBV28 and TRBJ1-1, with 9 bases that match TRBD1. Germline V gives CDR1 MDHEN, CDR2 SYDVKM. The CDR3 length is 17 residues. Losses at the gene ends were 7 bases for V and 0 bases for J; bases not matched to a gene: 12. CDR3 nucleotide sequence: TGTGCCAGCACAAAAATGGGGACAGGGTTGATGAACACTGAAGCTTTCTTT. Translated, it gives CASTKMGTGLMNTEAFF.

This clonotype has only a few counts. The chain carries TRBV19 and TRBJ2-2; D might be TRBD1 or TRBD2, each matching 6 bases. The CDR3 extends over 15 amino acids. Per the germline V gene, CDR1 is LNHDA and CDR2 is SQIVND (reference sequence). Trimming removed 6 bases from V and 6 bases from J, with 17 bases in between. In DNA, the CDR3 is TGTGCCAGTAGATCCGCGGGGAGACAGGCCGGGGAGCTGTTTTTT. Encoded protein: CASRSAGRQAGELFF.

This clonotype was picked up many times. J is TRBJ2-3 and V is TRBV7-2, with D uncertain. Germline CDR1 is SGHTA and CDR2 is FQGNSA. The CDR3 spans 12 residues. The ends were cut back, 0 bases at V and 5 bases at J, with 3 bases in the middle. CDR3 sequence: CASSLAIDTQYF. The CDR3 DNA is TGTGCCAGCAGCTTAGCCATAGATACGCAGTATTTT.

The table lists this clonotype with many counts. J is TRBJ2-7 and V is TRBV2, with 7 bases matching TRBD1. Germline-derived CDR1 and CDR2 are SNHLY and FYNNEI. The CDR3 length is 15 residues. Trimming removed 6 bases from V and 5 bases from J; junction bases left unmatched: 13. The CDR3 here is CASSPWGTAVDEQYF. The CDR3, as DNA: TGTGCCAGCAGCCCCTGGGGGACAGCGGTCGACGAGCAGTACTTC.